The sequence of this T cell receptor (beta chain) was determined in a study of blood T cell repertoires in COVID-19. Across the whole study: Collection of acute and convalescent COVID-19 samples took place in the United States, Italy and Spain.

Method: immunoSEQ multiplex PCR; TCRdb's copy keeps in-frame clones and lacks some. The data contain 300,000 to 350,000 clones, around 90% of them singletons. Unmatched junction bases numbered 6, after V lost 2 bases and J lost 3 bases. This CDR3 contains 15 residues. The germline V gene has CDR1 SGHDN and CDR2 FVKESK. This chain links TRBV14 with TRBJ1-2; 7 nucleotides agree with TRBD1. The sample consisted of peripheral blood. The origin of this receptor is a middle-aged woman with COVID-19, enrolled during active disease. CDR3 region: CASSQFEGGYYGYTF. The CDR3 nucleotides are TGTGCCAGCAGCCAATTCGAAGGGGGCTACTATGGCTACACCTTC.